This TCR beta chain originates from a study of T cell responses to AZD1222 COVID-19 vaccine. General study results and limits: At study baseline, merely more than 5 AZD1222 recipients were seropositive.

Per the germline V gene, CDR1 is LNHDA and CDR2 is SQIVND (reference sequence). The germline V and J ends were trimmed by 5 bases and 6 bases, with 8 bases remaining between them. The CDR3 has 13 residues. Method: immunoSEQ multiplex PCR; TCRdb's copy keeps in-frame clones and lacks some. Found here are around 84,000 clones, around 85% of them singletons; the top ten hold more than 9%. Combined were second doses at about 4 or about 12 weeks. With regard to this clone: The antigen remains undetermined.

The sample consisted of peripheral blood, taken 28 days after the second AZD1222 dose. The clonotype originates from an adult who received the AZD1222 COVID-19 vaccine. The V gene is TRBV19, the J gene TRBJ1-6; D is unclear. For the CDR3, the DNA is TGTGCCAGTAGTCCGAGAGGTAATTCACCCCTCCACTTT. Its translation: CASSPRGNSPLHF.